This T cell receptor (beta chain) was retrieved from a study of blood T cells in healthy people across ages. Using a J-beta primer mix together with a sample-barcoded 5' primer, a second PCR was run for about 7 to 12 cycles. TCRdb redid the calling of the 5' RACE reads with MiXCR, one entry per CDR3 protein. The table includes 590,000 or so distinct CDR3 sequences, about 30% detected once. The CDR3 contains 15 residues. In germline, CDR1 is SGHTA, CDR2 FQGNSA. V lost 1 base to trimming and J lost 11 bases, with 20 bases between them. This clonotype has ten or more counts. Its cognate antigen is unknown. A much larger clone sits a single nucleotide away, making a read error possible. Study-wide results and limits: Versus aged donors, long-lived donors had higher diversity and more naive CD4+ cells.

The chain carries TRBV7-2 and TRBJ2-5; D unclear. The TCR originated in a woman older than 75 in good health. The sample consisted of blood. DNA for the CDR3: TGTGCCAGCAGCTTAGGGGGTTTAAACTTGAATGAGCAGTACTTC. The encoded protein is CASSLGGLNLNEQYF.